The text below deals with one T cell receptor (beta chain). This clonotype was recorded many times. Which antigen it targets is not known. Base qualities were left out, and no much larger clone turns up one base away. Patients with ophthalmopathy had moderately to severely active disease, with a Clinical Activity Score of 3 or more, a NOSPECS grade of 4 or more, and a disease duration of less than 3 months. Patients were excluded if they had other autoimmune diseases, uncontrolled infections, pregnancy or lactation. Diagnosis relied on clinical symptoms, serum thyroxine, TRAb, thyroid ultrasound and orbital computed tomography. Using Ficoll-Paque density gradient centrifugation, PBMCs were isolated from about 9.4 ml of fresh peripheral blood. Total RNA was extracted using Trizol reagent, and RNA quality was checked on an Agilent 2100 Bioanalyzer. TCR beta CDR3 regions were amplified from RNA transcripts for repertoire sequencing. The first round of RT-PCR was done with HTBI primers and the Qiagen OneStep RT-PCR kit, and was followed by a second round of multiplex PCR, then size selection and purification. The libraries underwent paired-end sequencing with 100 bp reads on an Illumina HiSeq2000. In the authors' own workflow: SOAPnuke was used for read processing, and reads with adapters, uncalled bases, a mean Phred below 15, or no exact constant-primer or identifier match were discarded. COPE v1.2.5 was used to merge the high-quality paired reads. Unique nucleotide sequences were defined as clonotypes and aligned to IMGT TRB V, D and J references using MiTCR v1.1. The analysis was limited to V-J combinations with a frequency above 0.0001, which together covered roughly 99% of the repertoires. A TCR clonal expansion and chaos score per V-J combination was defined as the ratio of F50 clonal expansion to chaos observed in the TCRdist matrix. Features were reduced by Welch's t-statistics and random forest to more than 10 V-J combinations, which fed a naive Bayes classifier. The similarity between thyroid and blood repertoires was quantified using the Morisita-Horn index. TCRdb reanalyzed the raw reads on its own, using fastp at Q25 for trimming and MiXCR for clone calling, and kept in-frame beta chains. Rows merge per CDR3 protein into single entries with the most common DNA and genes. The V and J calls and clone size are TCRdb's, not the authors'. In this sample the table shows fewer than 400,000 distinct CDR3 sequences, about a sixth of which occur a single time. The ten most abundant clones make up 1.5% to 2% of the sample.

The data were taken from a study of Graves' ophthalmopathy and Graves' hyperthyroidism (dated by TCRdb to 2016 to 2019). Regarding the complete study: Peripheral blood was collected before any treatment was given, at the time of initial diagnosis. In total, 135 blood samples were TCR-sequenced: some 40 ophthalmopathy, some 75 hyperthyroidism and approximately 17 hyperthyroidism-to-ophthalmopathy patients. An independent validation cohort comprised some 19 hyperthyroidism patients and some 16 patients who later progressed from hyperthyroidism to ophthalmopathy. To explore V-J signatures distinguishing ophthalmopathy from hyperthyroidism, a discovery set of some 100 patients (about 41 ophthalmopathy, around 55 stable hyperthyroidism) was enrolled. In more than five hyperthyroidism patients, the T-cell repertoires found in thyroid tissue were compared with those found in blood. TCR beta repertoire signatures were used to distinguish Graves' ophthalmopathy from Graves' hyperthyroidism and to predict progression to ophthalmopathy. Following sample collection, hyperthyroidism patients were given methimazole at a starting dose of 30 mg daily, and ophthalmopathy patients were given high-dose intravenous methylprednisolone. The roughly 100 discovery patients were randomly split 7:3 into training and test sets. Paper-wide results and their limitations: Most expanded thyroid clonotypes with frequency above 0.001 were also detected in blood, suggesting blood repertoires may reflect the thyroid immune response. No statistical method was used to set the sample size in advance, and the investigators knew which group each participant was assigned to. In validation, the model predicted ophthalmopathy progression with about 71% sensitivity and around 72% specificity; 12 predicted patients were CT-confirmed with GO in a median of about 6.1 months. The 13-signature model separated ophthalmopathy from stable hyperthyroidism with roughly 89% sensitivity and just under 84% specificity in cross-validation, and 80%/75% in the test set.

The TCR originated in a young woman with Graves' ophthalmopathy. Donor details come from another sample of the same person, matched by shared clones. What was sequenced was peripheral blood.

For the CDR3, the sequence is CASSYSGASGRETYEQYF. The bases are TGTGCCAGCAGTTACTCTGGGGCTAGCGGGAGGGAAACCTACGAGCAGTACTTC. The rearranged segments are TRBV6-5 and TRBJ2-7; TRBD2 lines up with 12 middle nucleotides. There are 18 amino acids in the CDR3, from cysteine to phenylalanine inclusive. Left in the record is the CDR3 DNA by itself, 54 bases read in frame from the first base. V is cut back by 0 bases and J by 2 bases, with 8 bases in the junction unmatched. CDR1 is given as MNHEY and CDR2 as SVGAGI, both from the germline V gene.